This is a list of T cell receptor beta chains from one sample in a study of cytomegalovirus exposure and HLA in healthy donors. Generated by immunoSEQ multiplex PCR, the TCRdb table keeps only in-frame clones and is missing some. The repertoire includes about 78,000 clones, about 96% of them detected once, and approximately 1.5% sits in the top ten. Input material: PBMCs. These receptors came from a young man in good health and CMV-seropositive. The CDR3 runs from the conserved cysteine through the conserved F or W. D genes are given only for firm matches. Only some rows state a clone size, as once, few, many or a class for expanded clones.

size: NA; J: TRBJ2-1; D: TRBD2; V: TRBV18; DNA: TGTGCCAGCTCACCCGCGGAGCGGGAGAGGGATGAGCAGTTCTTC; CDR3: CASSPAERERDEQFF
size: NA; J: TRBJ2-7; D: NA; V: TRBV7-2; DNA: TGTGCCAGCAGCCCCTCAGGGTGGGAGCAGTACTTC; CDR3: CASSPSGWEQYF
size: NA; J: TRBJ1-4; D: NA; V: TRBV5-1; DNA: TGCGCCAGCAGCTTGGAGGGGTCAGTGAATGAAAAACTGTTTTTT; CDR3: CASSLEGSVNEKLFF
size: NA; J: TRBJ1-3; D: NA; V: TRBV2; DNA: TGTGCCAGCGTGAGCGGCCGCTCTGGAAACACCATATATTTT; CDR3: CASVSGRSGNTIYF
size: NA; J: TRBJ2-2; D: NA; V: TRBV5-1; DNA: TGCGCCAGCAGCTCGCCGACAAACACCGGGGAGCTGTTTTTT; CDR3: CASSSPTNTGELFF
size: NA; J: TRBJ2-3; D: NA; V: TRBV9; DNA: TGTGCCAGCAGCGTAGATCGCGCCCGCACAGATACGCAGTATTTT; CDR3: CASSVDRARTDTQYF
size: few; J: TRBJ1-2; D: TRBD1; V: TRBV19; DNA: TGTGCCAGTAAGGCAACCGGGACAGGGGGCGATGGCTACACCTTC; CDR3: CASKATGTGGDGYTF
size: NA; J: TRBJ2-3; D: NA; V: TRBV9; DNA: TGTGCCAGCAGCGTACAGTCCGTAGGGGCCGGAGATACGCAGTATTTT; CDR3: CASSVQSVGAGDTQYF
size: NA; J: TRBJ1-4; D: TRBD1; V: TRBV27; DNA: TGTGCCAGTTTGGGACAGGGAGAAGAAAAACTGTTTTTT; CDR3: CASLGQGEEKLFF
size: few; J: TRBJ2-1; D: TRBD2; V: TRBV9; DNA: TGTGCCAGCAGCGTAGATCAGCGGGAGGGCCCTGAGCAGTTCTTC; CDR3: CASSVDQREGPEQFF
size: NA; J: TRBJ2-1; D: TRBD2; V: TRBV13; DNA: TGTGCCAGCAGCCCACCGACTAGCGGGACAACCTACAATGAGCAGTTCTTC; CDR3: CASSPPTSGTTYNEQFF
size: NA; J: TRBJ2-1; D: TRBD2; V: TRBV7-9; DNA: TGTGCCAGCAGCTCCTCACTCCTTACTAGCGGGAGGGCCGGAGGGGGGCAGTTCTTC; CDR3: CASSSSLLTSGRAGGGQFF
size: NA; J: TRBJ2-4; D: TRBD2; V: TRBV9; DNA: TGTGCCAGCAGCGCTGCTAGCGGGAGGATGCTAGGCAAAAACATTCAGTACTTC; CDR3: CASSAASGRMLGKNIQYF
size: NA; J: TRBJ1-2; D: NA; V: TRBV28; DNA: TGTGCCAGCAGTTTGAGATTGGGGGGGGGCTATGGCTACACCTTC; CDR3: CASSLRLGGGYGYTF
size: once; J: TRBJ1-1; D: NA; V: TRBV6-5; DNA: TGTGCCAGCAGTTACCTAACTAACACTGAAGCTTTCTTT; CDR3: CASSYLTNTEAFF
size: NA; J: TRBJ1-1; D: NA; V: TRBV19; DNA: TGTGCCAGTACCCCCGTGACAGTGGCCACTGAAGCTTTCTTT; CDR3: CASTPVTVATEAFF
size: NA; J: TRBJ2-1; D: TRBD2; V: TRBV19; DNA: TGTGCCAGTAGTATAGGGGGTGGTGGCGGGAGGGCCTTAAGAAATGAGCAGTTCTTC; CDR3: CASSIGGGGGRALRNEQFF
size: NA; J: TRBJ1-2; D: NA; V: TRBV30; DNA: TGTGCCTGGAGTCCCTGGGGCGGCCATGGCTACACCTTC; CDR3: CAWSPWGGHGYTF
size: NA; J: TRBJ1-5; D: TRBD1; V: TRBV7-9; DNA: TGTGCCAGCAGCCCGGGACAGGATGGTCAGCCCCAGCATTTT; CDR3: CASSPGQDGQPQHF
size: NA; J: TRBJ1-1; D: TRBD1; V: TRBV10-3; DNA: TGTGCCATCAGGGCCCCAGACAGGGGCCCCGAGCCCTCTGAAGCTTTCTTT; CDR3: CAIRAPDRGPEPSEAFF
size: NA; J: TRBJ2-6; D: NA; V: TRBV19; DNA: TGTGCCAGCAGGGGTCTCTCTGGGGCCAACGTCCTGACTTTC; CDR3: CASRGLSGANVLTF
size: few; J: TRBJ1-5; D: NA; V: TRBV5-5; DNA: TGTGCCAGCAGCTCTGGAGCGGCCCTGAGTGGCAATCAGCCCCAGCATTTT; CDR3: CASSSGAALSGNQPQHF
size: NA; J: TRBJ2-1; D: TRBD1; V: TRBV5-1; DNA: TGCGCCAGCAGCCGTCGGACAGGGGATCTCGGCGGTGAGCAGTTCTTC; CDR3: CASSRRTGDLGGEQFF
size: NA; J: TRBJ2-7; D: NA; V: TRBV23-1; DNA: TGCGCCAGCAGTCCCTACCCCCCCCGCGGGAACCGCTACGAGCAGTACTTC; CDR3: CASSPYPPRGNRYEQYF
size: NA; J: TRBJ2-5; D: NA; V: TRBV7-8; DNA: TGTGCCAGCAGCTTAGCTGCGGGTCGGGAGACCCAGTACTTC; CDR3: CASSLAAGRETQYF
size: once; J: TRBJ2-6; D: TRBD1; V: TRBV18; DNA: TGTGCCAGCTCACCACGGGGACAGGACGGGGAGACTTTC; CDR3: CASSPRGQDGETF
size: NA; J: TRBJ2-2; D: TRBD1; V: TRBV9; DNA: TGTGCCAGCAGCGCCTGGGACAGGGGGCTCAGCGGGGAGCTGTTTTTT; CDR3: CASSAWDRGLSGELFF
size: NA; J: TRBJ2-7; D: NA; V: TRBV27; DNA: TGTGCCAGCAGTATCCTACAGGGAAGCGAGCAGTACTTC; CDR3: CASSILQGSEQYF
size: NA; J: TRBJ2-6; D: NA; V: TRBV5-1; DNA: TGCGCCAGCAGCTTGGCTGCGGGTGCTGGGGCCAACGTCCTGACTTTC; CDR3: CASSLAAGAGANVLTF
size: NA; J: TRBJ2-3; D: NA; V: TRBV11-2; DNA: TGTGCCAGCAGCTTAGATCGGGGATGCGTATTT; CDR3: CASSLDRGCVF
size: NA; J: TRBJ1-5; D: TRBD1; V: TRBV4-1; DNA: TGCGCCAGCAGCCGTCAGACAGGGATATGGCGCAATCAGCCCCAGCATTTT; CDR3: CASSRQTGIWRNQPQHF
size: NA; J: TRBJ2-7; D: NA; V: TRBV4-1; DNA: TGCGCCAGCAGCCAAGATCTCACCCCCAGAAGCTCCTACGAGCAGTACTTC; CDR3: CASSQDLTPRSSYEQYF
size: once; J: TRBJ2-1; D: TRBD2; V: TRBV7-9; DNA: TGTGCCAGCAGCTTAGGGGGCGGGAGGGTCGATGAGCAGTTCTTC; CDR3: CASSLGGGRVDEQFF
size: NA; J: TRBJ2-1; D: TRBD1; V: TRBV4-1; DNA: TGCGCCAGCAGCGCTCGGACAGGGGGATTCAATGAGCAGTTCTTC; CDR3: CASSARTGGFNEQFF
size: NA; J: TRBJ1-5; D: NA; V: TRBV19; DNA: TGTGCCAGTAGTATAGCCCGTAGCAATCAGCCCCAGCATTTT; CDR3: CASSIARSNQPQHF
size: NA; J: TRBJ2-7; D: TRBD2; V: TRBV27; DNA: TGTGCCAGCAGTTTGGGTCTAGCGGGACGCGAGCAGTACTTC; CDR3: CASSLGLAGREQYF
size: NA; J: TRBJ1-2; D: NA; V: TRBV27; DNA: TGTGCCAGCAGCCTACAGGGTACCTATGGCTACACCTTC; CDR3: CASSLQGTYGYTF
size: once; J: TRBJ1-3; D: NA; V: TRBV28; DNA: TGTGCCAGCAGTTCCCCTAGATTATTCGGCAACACCATATATTTT; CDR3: CASSSPRLFGNTIYF
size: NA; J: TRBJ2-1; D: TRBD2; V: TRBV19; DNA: TGTGCCAGTAGACGAACCACTAGCGGAGCCAGCTCCTACAATGAGCAGTTCTTC; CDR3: CASRRTTSGASSYNEQFF
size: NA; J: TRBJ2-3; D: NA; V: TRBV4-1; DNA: TGCGCCAGCAGCCAAGATACACCACGGCAGTATTTT; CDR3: CASSQDTPRQYF
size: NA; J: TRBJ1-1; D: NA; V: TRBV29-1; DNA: TGCAGCGTTTCGCGAGGGTTGAGGGCTGAAGCTTTCTTT; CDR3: CSVSRGLRAEAFF
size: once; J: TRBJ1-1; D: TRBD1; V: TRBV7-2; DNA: TGTGCCAGCAGCTCATTGGGACAGTCCGGCACTGAAGCTTTCTTT; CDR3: CASSSLGQSGTEAFF
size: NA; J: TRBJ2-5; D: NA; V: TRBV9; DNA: TGTGCCAGCAGCATTGGAGTAGGGGTGGGAGAGACCCAGTACTTC; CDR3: CASSIGVGVGETQYF
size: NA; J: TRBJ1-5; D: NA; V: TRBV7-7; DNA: TGTGCTAGCAGCTTAGCCCGGAATCAGCCCCAGCATTTT; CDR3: CASSLARNQPQHF
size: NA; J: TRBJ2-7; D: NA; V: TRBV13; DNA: TGTGCCAGCAGCTCCCGGGGGACCTACGAGCAGTACTTC; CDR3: CASSSRGTYEQYF
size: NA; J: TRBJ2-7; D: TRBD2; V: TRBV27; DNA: TGTGCCAGCACTTCCGGACTAGCGGGAGTCTACGAGCAGTACTTC; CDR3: CASTSGLAGVYEQYF
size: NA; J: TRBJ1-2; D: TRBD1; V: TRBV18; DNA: TGTGCCAGCTCACCCCGCGACAGGGATGGTGACTATGGCTACACCTTC; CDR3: CASSPRDRDGDYGYTF
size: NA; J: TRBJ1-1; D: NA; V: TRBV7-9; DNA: TGTGCCAGCAGCTTAGCATCGACACTTGAAGCTTTCTTT; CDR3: CASSLASTLEAFF
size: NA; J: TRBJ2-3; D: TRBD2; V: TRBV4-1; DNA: TGCGCCACCCGCGCTAGCGGGTTAGGCACAGATACGCAGTATTTT; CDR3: CATRASGLGTDTQYF
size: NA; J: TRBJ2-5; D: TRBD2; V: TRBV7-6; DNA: TGTGCCAGCAGCTTTCTAGCGGTTCAAGAGACCCAGTACTTC; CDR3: CASSFLAVQETQYF
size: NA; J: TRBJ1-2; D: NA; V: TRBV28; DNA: TGTGCCAGCAGTCCTTGGGACTCCACAGAGGGCTACACCTTC; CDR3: CASSPWDSTEGYTF